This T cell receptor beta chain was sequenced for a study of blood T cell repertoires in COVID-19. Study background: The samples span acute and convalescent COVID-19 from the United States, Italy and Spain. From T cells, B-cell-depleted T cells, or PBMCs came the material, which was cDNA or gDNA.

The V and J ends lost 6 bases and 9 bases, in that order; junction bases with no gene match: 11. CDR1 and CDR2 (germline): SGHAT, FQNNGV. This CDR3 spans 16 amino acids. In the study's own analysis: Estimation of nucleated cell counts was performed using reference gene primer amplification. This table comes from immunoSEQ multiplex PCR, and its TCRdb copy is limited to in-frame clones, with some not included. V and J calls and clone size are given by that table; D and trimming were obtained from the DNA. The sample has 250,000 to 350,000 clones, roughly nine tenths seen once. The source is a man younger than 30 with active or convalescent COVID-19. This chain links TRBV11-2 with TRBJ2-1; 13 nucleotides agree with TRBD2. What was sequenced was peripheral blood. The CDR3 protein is CASRETSGGAIPEQFF. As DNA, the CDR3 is TGTGCCAGCAGGGAAACTAGCGGGGGGGCCATCCCTGAGCAGTTCTTC.